These T cell receptor beta chains were read from a single sample in a study of early T cells in non-severe SARS-CoV-2 infection. TCRdb reanalysed the 5' RACE reads using MiXCR and keeps one entry per CDR3 protein. The sample consists of tens of thousands of distinct CDR3 sequences, roughly 5% of them appearing once. Sequenced sample: whole blood. These receptor sequences come from an adult who was a healthcare worker with PCR-confirmed SARS-CoV-2 infection or an uninfected control (not recorded which). Each CDR3 is given with its conserved first and last residue. The order of the fields is V gene, J gene, CDR3 protein.

>TRBV28|TRBJ2-7
CASSLPAPTYEQYF
>TRBV2|TRBJ1-4
CASIPTGQRGEKLFF
>TRBV2|TRBJ2-7
CASSEALNYEQYF
>TRBV28|TRBJ1-6
CASSLRTGGRNSPLHF
>TRBV5-1|TRBJ2-2
CASSLSPRQAGELFF
>TRBV18|TRBJ2-4
CASSYTTGGKNIQYF
>TRBV20-1|TRBJ1-2
CSARVWENYCYTF
>TRBV29-1|TRBJ1-1
CSVVGTGGWNTEAFF
>TRBV2|TRBJ1-5
CASSEQTGFVQPQHF
>TRBV24-1|TRBJ1-2
CATSDPSQGADHGYTF
>TRBV19|TRBJ1-2
CASSQIQGSYTF
>TRBV14|TRBJ2-5
CASSPGRFWGETQYF
>TRBV7-9|TRBJ2-1
CASSLAYPHLFF
>TRBV11-3|TRBJ2-7
CASSLGETYEQYF
>TRBV11-2|TRBJ2-3
CASSPGLAATDTQYF
>TRBV11-2|TRBJ2-3
CASSPTGTATDTQYF
>TRBV11-2|TRBJ2-3
CASSRGQKDTQYF
>TRBV6-2/TRBV6-3|TRBJ2-1
CASSYSGGPGNEQFF
>TRBV28|TRBJ2-5
CASSLELQGVQETQYF
>TRBV13|TRBJ1-1
CASSPRTQGGDTEAFF
>TRBV10-3|TRBJ1-2
CAIRETGVLGYTF
>TRBV20-1|TRBJ1-6
CSARDGEQLNSPLHF
>TRBV5-6|TRBJ1-1
CATSRDLNTEAFF
>TRBV12-3/TRBV12-4|TRBJ1-6
CATRRQVGGNNSPLHF
>TRBV4-3|TRBJ1-3
CASSQDSGNTIYF
>TRBV30|TRBJ1-5
CAWSPRDRGLSGNQPQHF
>TRBV4-1|TRBJ2-1
CASSQVLGGTPYNEQFF
>TRBV18|TRBJ2-1
CASSPARVRSEQFF
>TRBV27|TRBJ2-2
CASRMGSFPGELFF
>TRBV30|TRBJ1-1
CASDHGGHVNTETFF
>TRBV19|TRBJ2-3
CASSPRAGAADTQYF
>TRBV6-1|TRBJ2-2
CASSADRTGRRTGELFF